Below are 2 T cell receptor beta chains sequenced from a single sample in a study of blood T cells in healthy people across ages. A second PCR, run for roughly 7 to 11 cycles, used a sample-barcoded 5' primer plus a J-beta primer mix. From the 5' RACE reads, TCRdb called clonotypes with MiXCR, one entry per CDR3 protein. The data hold over 1,500,000 distinct CDR3 sequences, with about 39% observed a single time. Sequencing was carried out using blood. The receptors here all came from a human donor in good health.

This chain uses TRBV29-1 with TRBJ2-4; unclear D gene. Trimming left V 3 bases short and J 13 bases short, with 13 bases between. This CDR3 is 11 amino acids long. CDR1 is SQVTM, CDR2 ANQGSEA, per germline. CDR3 sequence reads: CSVEGSYGQYF. CDR3 nucleotides: TGCAGCGTTGAGGGCTCATACGGGCAGTACTTC.

This clonotype was seen a few times. This chain joins TRBV7-2 and TRBJ1-5, with 7 bases matching TRBD1. The CDR3 loop spans 16 amino acids. The V and J ends lost 4 bases and 4 bases, in that order; junction bases with no gene match: 10. Looked up from germline, CDR1 is SGHTA and CDR2 is FQGNSA. The CDR3 loop reads CASSSGRTGRNQPQHF. In nucleotides, the CDR3 is TGTGCCAGCAGCTCAGGACGGACAGGACGGAATCAGCCCCAGCATTTT.